Listed below are T cell receptor beta chains from one sample, sequenced in a study of PD-1 blockade in classical Hodgkin lymphoma. The data were produced by immunoSEQ multiplex PCR, yet TCRdb's version contains in-frame clones alone and is incomplete. The profile shows tens of thousands of clones, 80% to 90% of them singletons. The sample was peripheral blood mononuclear cells (PBMCs), taken before the second cycle of nivolumab. The receptors here all came from a human donor with classical Hodgkin lymphoma. Both conserved end residues are trimmed from each CDR3.

V gene: TRBV19; CDR3 protein: ASSIAQNTEAF
V gene: TRBV9; CDR3 protein: ASSVVRSGSADTQY
V gene: TRBV21-1; CDR3 protein: ASSKVDSYGYT
V gene: TRBV18; CDR3 protein: ASSQDRADRDTGELF
V gene: TRBV7-7; CDR3 protein: ASSLEGSGRAAEQF
V gene: TRBV18; CDR3 protein: ASSTSTDTQY
V gene: TRBV6-6; CDR3 protein: ASSMDGRNQPQH
V gene: TRBV6-5; CDR3 protein: ASSRDVGSYEQY
V gene: TRBV19; CDR3 protein: ASSIGRDPGPQH
V gene: TRBV4-1; CDR3 protein: ASSLVLQETQY
V gene: TRBV28; CDR3 protein: ASSPPGRSNQPQH
V gene: TRBV6-7; CDR3 protein: ASSYLGGNEKLF
V gene: TRBV7-7; CDR3 protein: ASSPGLAQETQY
V gene: TRBV5-4; CDR3 protein: ASSQGQGEQTQY
V gene: TRBV14; CDR3 protein: ASSRERGTGKYRYEQY
V gene: TRBV27; CDR3 protein: ASSPLRAGGMEETQY
V gene: TRBV14; CDR3 protein: ASSFLEGGVNTQY
V gene: TRBV19; CDR3 protein: ASSIPPASGGRGRDTQY
V gene: TRBV27; CDR3 protein: ASSRGLAGGKETQY
V gene: TRBV5-6; CDR3 protein: ASSAGTANQPQH
V gene: TRBV6-5; CDR3 protein: ASSYNTPSTEAF
V gene: TRBV28; CDR3 protein: ASNSAFQGDYGYT
V gene: TRBV2; CDR3 protein: ASISLGDEQF
V gene: TRBV2; CDR3 protein: ASSTGPGAQETQY
V gene: TRBV11-2; CDR3 protein: ASSLASDYEQY
V gene: TRBV2; CDR3 protein: ASSEGPATDTQY
V gene: TRBV25-1; CDR3 protein: ASSIRGSSETQY
V gene: TRBV2; CDR3 protein: ASLRGEGRHGYT
V gene: TRBV5-6; CDR3 protein: ASSLGDRDRSYEQY
V gene: TRBV18; CDR3 protein: ASSPPGLAGEVEQF
V gene: TRBV7-9; CDR3 protein: ASSSGLYEQY
V gene: TRBV13; CDR3 protein: ASSPDRALGNEQF
V gene: TRBV27; CDR3 protein: ASSLSPVVEQF
V gene: TRBV4-1; CDR3 protein: ASSRKPWDRGLSKGAKETQY
V gene: TRBV5-1; CDR3 protein: ASSLGQGNSPLH
V gene: TRBV2; CDR3 protein: ASSEGLWRQGPGQPQH
V gene: TRBV5-6; CDR3 protein: ASSFGVPGTDTQY
V gene: TRBV7-6; CDR3 protein: ASSLSGGMNNEQF
V gene: TRBV5-8; CDR3 protein: ASSSLTGPRLWSPLH
V gene: TRBV4-1; CDR3 protein: ASSQDASNYEKLF
V gene: TRBV7-9; CDR3 protein: ASSLTGSQAF
V gene: TRBV9; CDR3 protein: ASSVGGHRGGETQY
V gene: TRBV27; CDR3 protein: ASRRTGANYGYT
V gene: TRBV28; CDR3 protein: ASSFRGTVSYEQY
V gene: TRBV25-1; CDR3 protein: ASTPFGTGETQY
V gene: TRBV19; CDR3 protein: ASTGGAIYSNQPQH
V gene: TRBV4-1; CDR3 protein: ASSQDAGGSYNEQF
V gene: TRBV5-5; CDR3 protein: ASTRTGSAEQY
V gene: TRBV6-5; CDR3 protein: ASSSFTVFSTDTQY
V gene: TRBV5-1; CDR3 protein: ASSKTSGGTRSFNEQF
V gene: TRBV7-9; CDR3 protein: ASSLYWTGEDIQY
V gene: TRBV11-2; CDR3 protein: ASSRGRGTYNEQF
V gene: TRBV5-1; CDR3 protein: ASSLLPGVDTQY
V gene: TRBV7-9; CDR3 protein: ASSLGNGGVLADTQY